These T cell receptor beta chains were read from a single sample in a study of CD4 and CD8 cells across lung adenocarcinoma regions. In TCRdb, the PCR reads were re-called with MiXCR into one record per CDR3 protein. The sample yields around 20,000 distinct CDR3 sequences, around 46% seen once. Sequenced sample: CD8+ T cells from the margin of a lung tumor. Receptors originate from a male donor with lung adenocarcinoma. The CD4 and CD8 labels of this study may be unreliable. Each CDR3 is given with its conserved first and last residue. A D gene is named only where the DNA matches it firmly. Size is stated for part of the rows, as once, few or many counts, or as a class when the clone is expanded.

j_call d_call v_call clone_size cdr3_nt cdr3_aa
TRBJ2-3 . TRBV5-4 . TGTGCCAGCAGCTTGTCAGGGTCTCCTAGCACAGATACGCAGTATTTT CASSLSGSPSTDTQYF
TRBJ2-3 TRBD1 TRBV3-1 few TGTGCCAGCAGCCGACAGGGGTCAGATACGCAGTATTTT CASSRQGSDTQYF
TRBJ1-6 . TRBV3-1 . TGTGCCAGCAGCCTGGTCAGGGGCGTGAATTCACCCCTCCACTTT CASSLVRGVNSPLHF
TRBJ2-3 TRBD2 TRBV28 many TGTGCCAGCACCCCAGCGGGAGGTTACGGGGATACGCAGTATTTT CASTPAGGYGDTQYF
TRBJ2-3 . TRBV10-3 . TGTGCGGGCAAGGGGGGCCGTGGCCAAGATACGCAGTATTTT CAGKGGRGQDTQYF
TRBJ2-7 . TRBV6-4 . TGTGCCAGCGGAGATGGCCTCTTTGTCCCCGCAGGCACACAGGAGTACGAGCAGTACTTC CASGDGLFVPAGTQEYEQYF
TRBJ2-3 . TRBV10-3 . TGTGCCATCCAGCCAGTGTGCACAGATACGCAGTATTTT CAIQPVCTDTQYF
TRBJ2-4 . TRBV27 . TGTGCCAGCAGGGGACTTCAGAGTACAAACACCCAGTACTTC CASRGLQSTNTQYF
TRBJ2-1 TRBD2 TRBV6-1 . TGTGCCAGCAGTGGGCCGACTAGCGGGTTTAACTACAATGAGCAGTTCTTC CASSGPTSGFNYNEQFF
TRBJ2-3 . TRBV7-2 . TGTGCCAGCAGCTTTTCGGGCGCAGATACGCAGTATTTT CASSFSGADTQYF
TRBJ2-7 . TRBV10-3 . TGTGCCATCAGTGAGTCGGCACAGACTACCTACGAGCAGTACTTC CAISESAQTTYEQYF
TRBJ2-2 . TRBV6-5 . TGTGCCAGCAGTTACTCGACTAACACCGAGGAGCAGTTTTTT CASSYSTNTEEQFF
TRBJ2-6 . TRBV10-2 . TGCGCCAGCAGTGAAAGACAGATAATCTCTGGGGCCAACGAGCAGACTTTC CASSERQIISGANEQTF
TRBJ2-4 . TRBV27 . TGTGGCAGCACGGGGCTGGGAGCCACAGACATTCAGTACTTC CGSTGLGATDIQYF
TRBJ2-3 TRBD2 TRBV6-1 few TGTGCCAGCAGTGAAAGATTAGCGGGATTGTCAGATACGCAGTATTTT CASSERLAGLSDTQYF
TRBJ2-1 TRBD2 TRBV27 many TGTGCCAGCAGTTTCGGGGGGGAGAATGAGCAGTTCTTC CASSFGGENEQFF
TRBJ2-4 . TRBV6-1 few TGTGCCAGCAGTGAAGCGGGGCCGGGGGCCAAGGACACGCAGTACTTC CASSEAGPGAKDTQYF
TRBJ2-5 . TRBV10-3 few TGTGCCATCAGTTCTCCGGGACGGGAGAGAGAGACCCAGTACTTC CAISSPGRERETQYF
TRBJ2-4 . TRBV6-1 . TGTGCCAGCAGTGAACCCGGCAGCAGCGGCTTAATTGCCAAAGACATTCAGTACTTC CASSEPGSSGLIAKDIQYF
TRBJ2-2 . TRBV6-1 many TGTGCCAGCAGACCGACACCCACCGGGGAGCTGTTTTTT CASRPTPTGELFF
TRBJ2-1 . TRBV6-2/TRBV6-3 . TGTGCCAGCAGCTATGGCCAAATAGGGACCGATGAGCAGTTCTTC CASSYGQIGTDEQFF
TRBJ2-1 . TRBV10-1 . TGCGCCAGCAGTGTTGGAGGGCGGATTAACTACAATGAGCAGTTCTTC CASSVGGRINYNEQFF
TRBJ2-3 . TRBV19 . TGTGCCAGTAGGGCGGTGGTAGCAGGGTCGGATACGCAGTATTTT CASRAVVAGSDTQYF
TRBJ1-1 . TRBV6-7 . TGTGCCAGCAGTTACGCAGGGCGGACTGAAGCTTTCTTT CASSYAGRTEAFF
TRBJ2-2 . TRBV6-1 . TGTGCCAGCAGCCCAGGGTCTGGGGAAACGAACACCGGGGAGCTGTTTTTT CASSPGSGETNTGELFF
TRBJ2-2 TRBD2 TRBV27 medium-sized TGTGCCAGCAGTTTACGCCCCTCTATCGTAGCGGGAAGGAATACCGGGGAGCTGTTTTTT CASSLRPSIVAGRNTGELFF
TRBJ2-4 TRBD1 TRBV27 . TGTGCCAGGGGCCCAGGGGGCCCGGACCAAAAGATTCAGTACTTC CARGPGGPDQKIQYF
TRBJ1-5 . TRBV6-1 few TGTGCCAGCATCCATGACAGGACCAATCAGCCCCAGCATTTT CASIHDRTNQPQHF
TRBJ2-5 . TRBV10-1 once TGCGCCCCCAGGGAATTCGCTGGAGCCAAGACCCAGAACTTC CAPREFAGAKTQNF
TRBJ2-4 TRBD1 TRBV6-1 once TGTGCCAGCAGTGAAGCCGGGACAGGGGTTGGGGACATTCAGTACTTT CASSEAGTGVGDIQYF
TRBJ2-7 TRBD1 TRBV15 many TGTGCCACCAGCCCTGACAGGGGCTTAAGCGAGCAGTACTTC CATSPDRGLSEQYF
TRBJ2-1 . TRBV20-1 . TGCAGTGCTACTCCGTTGGGCAGGGAGGATAATGAGCAGTTCTTC CSATPLGREDNEQFF
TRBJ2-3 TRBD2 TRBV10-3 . TGTGCCACGGGAGCGGGAGTCAAAGATACGCAGTATTTT CATGAGVKDTQYF
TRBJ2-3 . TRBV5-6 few TGTGCCAGCAGTTTCGACTCCTTGGGGACAGATACGCAGTATTTT CASSFDSLGTDTQYF
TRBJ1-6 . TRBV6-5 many TGTGCCAGCAGTTCATGGACGGGTAATTCACCCCTCCACTTT CASSSWTGNSPLHF
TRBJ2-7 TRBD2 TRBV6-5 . TGTGCCAGCAGTTACTCGCGGACTAGCGGAACCTACGAGCAGTACTTC CASSYSRTSGTYEQYF
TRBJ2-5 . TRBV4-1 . TGCGCCAGCAGCCTTACCCTGGGGGAGACCCAGTACTTC CASSLTLGETQYF
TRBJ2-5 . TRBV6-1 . TGTGCCAGCAGACGACGGGGGAGGAGGGAGACCCGGTACTTC CASRRRGRRETRYF
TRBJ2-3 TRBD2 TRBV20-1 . TGCAGTGCTACACCGACTAGCGGGACCGGAAAGTATTTT CSATPTSGTGKYF
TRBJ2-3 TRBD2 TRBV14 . TGTGCCAGCAGCCAGGGACTAGCGGGATATCCAGATACGCAGTATTTT CASSQGLAGYPDTQYF
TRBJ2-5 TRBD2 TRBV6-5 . TGTGCCAGCAGGTACCGGGGGGGTAGCGACCCAGAGACGCAGTACTTT CASRYRGGSDPETQYF
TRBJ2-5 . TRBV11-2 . TGTGCCAGCAGCTTACGGGGGGTAGGGGGGGTGAGGGGGAAAGAGACCCAGTACTTC CASSLRGVGGVRGKETQYF
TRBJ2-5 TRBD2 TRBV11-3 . TGTGCCAGCAGCCCCGGCGGGGGGCGGGAGGGCCGTGTCACAGATACCCAGTACTTC CASSPGGGREGRVTDTQYF
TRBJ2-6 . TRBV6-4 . TGTGCCAGCAGTGATGGACATCATTCTGGGGCCAACGTCCTGACTTTC CASSDGHHSGANVLTF
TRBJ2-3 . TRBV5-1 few TGCGCCAGCAGCTTAGGGCAGTTGGGCACAGATACGCAGTATTTT CASSLGQLGTDTQYF
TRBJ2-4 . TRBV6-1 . TGTGCCAGCAGTGAAGAAGGGGGGGGGACCAACAACATTCTGTACTTC CASSEEGGGTNNILYF
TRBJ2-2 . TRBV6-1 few TGTGCCAGCCGACAGTCGAACACCGGGGAGCTGTTTTTT CASRQSNTGELFF
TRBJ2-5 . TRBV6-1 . TGTGCCAGCAGTGGGGGGACTGGGTGGGGGGACCAAGAGACCCAGTACTTC CASSGGTGWGDQETQYF
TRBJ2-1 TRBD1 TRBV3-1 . TGTGCCAGCAGCCAAGAAGTCGGGACAGGAAAGAGGGCGCAGTTTTTC CASSQEVGTGKRAQFF
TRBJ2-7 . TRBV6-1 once TGTGCCAGCAGTGAAGCGCTCCACAGATCCTACGAGCAGTACTTC CASSEALHRSYEQYF